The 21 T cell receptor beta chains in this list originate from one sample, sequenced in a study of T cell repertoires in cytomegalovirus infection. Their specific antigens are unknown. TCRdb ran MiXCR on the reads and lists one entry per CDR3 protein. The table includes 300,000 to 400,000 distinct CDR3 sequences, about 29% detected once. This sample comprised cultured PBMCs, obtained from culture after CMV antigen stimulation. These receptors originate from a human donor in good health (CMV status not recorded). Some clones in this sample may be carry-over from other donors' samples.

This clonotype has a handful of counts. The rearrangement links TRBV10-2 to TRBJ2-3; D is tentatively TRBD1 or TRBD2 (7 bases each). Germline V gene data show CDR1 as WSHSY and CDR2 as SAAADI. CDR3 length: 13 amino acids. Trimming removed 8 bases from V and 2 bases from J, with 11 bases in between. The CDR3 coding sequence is TGCGCCAGCGGGGAGGGGGCCACAGATACGCAGTATTTT. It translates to CASGEGATDTQYF.

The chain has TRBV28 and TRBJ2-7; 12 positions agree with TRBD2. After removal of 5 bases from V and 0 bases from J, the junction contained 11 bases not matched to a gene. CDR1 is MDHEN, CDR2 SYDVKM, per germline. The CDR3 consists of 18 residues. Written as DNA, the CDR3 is TGTGCCAGCAGTCACTATTGGACTAGCGGGAAGAGCTCCTACGAGCAGTACTTC. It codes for CASSHYWTSGKSSYEQYF.

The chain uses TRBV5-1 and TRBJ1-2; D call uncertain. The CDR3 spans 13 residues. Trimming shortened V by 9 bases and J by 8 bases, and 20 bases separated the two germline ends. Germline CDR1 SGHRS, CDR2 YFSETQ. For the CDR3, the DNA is TGCGCCACTACCGGGGAGGTTAGAGGCGGCTACACCTTC. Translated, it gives CATTGEVRGGYTF.

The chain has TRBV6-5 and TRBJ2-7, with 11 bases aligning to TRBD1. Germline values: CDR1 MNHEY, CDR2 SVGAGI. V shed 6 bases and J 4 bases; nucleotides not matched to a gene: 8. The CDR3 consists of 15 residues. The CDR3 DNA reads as TGTGCCAGCAGAAGCGGGGGACAGGGGGTTTACGAGCAGTACTTC. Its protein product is CASRSGGQGVYEQYF.

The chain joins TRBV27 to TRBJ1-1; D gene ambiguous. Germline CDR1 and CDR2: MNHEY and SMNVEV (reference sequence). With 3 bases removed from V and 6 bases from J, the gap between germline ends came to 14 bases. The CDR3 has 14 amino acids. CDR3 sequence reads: CASSFEGLNAEAFF. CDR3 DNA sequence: TGTGCCAGCAGTTTTGAGGGTTTAAACGCTGAAGCTTTCTTT.

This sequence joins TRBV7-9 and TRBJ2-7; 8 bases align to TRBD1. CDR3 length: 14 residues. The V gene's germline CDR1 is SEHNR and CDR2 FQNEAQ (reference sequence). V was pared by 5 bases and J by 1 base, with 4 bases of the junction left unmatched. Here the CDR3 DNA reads TGTGCCAGCAGCGGACAGGGATTTTCCTACGAGCAGTACTTC. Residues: CASSGQGFSYEQYF. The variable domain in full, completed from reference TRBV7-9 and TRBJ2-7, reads DTGVSQNPRHKITKRGQNVTFRCDPISEHNRLYWYRQTLGQGPEFLTYFQNEAQLEKSRLLSDRFSAERPKGSFSTLEIQRTEQGDSAMYLCASSGQGFSYEQYFGPGTRLTVT.

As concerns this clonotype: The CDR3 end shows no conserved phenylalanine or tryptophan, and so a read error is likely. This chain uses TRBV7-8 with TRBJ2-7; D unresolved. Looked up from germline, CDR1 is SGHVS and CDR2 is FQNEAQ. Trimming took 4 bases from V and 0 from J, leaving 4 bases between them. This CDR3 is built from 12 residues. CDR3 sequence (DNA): TGTGCCAGCAGCTCAAGCTCCTACGAGCAGTACTAC. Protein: CASSSSSYEQYY.

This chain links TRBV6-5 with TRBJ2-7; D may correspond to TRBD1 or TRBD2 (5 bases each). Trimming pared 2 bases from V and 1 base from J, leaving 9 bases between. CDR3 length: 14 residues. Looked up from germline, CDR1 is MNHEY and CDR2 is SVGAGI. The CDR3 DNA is TGTGCCAGCAGTTACCGGGGCGAGTCCTACGAGCAGTACTTC. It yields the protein CASSYRGESYEQYF.

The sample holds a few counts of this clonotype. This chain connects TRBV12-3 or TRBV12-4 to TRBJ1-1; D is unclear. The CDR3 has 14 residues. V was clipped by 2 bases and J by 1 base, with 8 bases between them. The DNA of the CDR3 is TGTGCCAGCAGTTTACTGGCAAGGAACACTGAAGCTTTCTTT. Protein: CASSLLARNTEAFF.

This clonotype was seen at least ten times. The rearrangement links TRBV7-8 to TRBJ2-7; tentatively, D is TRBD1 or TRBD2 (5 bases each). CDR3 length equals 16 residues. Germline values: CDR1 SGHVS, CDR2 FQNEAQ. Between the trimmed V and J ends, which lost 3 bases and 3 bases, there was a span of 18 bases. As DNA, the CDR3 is TGTGCCAGCAGCTTGGGATTTGGGACGTCGGGCTACGAGCAGTACTTC. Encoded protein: CASSLGFGTSGYEQYF.

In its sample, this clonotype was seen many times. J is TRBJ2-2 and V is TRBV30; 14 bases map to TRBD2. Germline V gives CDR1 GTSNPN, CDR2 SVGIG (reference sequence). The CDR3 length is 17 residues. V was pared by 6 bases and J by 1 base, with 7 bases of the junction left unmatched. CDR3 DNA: TGTGCCTGCCCAGCCGGGACTAGCGGGAGGAACACCGGGGAGCTGTTTTTT. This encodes CACPAGTSGRNTGELFF.

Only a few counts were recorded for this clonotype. The CDR3 region is CASSLRAGADTQYF. The CDR3 region has the DNA TGTGCCAGCAGCTTAAGAGCGGGGGCAGATACGCAGTATTTT. The chain recombines TRBV7-9 with TRBJ2-3; 8 nucleotides match TRBD2. Germline lookup yields CDR1 SEHNR and CDR2 FQNEAQ (reference sequence). This CDR3 region has 14 residues. After removal of 2 bases from V and 4 bases from J, the junction contained 2 bases not matched to a gene.

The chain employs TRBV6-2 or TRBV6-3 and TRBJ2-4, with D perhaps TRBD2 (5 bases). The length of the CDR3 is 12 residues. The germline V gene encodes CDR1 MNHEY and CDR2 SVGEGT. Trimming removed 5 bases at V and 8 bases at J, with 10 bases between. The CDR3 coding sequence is TGTGCCAGCAGTAACCCGCGGGACATTCAGTACTTC. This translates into CASSNPRDIQYF.

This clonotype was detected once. In nucleotides, the CDR3 is TGTGCCAGCAGCTGGGCTGGGGTAAGCTCTGGGGCCAACGTCCTGACTTTC. Protein sequence: CASSWAGVSSGANVLTF. V gene TRBV3-1 combines with J gene TRBJ2-6, with D hard to call. This CDR3 contains 17 residues. V was shortened by 5 bases and J by 0 bases, with 14 bases between the two germline ends. The germline V gene has CDR1 LGHDT and CDR2 YNNKEL (reference sequence).

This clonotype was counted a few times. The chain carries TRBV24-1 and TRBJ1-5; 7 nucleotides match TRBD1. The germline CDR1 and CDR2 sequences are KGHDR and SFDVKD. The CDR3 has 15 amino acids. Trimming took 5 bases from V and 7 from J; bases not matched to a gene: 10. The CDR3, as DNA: TGTGCCACCAGTGGAGGCCGACAGGGCCACCAGCCCCAGCATTTT. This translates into CATSGGRQGHQPQHF.

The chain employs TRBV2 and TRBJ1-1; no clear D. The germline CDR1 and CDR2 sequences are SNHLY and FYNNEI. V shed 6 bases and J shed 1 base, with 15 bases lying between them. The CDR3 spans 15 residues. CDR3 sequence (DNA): TGTGCCAGCAGACCTCTAGGTCTTCGGAACACTGAAGCTTTCTTT. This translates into CASRPLGLRNTEAFF.

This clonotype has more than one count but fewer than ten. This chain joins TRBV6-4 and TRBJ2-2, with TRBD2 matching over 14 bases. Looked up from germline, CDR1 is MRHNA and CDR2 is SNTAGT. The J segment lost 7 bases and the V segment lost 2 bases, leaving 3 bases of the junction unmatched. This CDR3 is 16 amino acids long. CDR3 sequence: CASSDGTSGSIGELFF. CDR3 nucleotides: TGTGCCAGCAGTGACGGGACTAGCGGGAGCATCGGGGAGCTGTTTTTT.

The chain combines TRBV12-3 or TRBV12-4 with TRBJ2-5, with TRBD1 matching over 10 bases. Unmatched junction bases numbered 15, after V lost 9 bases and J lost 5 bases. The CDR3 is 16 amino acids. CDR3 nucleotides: TGTGCCAGTAGAGCCGGGACAGGGGTGGGGGGGGAGACCCAGTACTTC. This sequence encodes CASRAGTGVGGETQYF.

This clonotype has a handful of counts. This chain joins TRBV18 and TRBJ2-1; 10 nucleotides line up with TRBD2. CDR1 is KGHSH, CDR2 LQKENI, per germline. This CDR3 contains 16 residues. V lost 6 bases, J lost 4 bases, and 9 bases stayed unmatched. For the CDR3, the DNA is TGTGCCAGCTCGCCCCGCCTAGCGGGAGATTACAATGAGCAGTTCTTC. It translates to CASSPRLAGDYNEQFF.

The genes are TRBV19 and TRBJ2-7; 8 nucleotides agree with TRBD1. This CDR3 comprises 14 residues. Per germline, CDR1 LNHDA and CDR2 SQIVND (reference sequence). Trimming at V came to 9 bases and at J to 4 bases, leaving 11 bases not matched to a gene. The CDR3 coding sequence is TGTGCCAGCTCCCGGGGGACAGGACCTTACGAGCAGTACTTC. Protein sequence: CASSRGTGPYEQYF.

Written as DNA, the CDR3 is TGCAGTGCTACTAGCGGCAGCAGGTACGAGCAGTACTTC. This encodes CSATSGSRYEQYF. The V call is TRBV20-1, the J call TRBJ2-7; 7 nucleotides agree with TRBD2. V was pared by 4 bases and J by 4 bases, with 7 bases of the junction left unmatched. The CDR3 extends over 13 amino acids. CDR1 is DFQATT, CDR2 SNEGSKA, per germline (reference sequence).